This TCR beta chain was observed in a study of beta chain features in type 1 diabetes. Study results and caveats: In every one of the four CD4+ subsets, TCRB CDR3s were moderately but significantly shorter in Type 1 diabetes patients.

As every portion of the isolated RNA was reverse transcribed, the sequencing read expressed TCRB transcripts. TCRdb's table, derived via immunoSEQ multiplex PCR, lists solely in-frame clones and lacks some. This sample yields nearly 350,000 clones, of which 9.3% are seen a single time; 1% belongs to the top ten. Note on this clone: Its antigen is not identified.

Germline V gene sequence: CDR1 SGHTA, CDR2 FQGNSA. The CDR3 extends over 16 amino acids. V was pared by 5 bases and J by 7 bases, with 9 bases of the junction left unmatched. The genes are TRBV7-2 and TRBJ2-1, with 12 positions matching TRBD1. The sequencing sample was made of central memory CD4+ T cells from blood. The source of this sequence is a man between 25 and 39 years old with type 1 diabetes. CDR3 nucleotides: TGTGCCAGCAGCATAAAAACGGGACAGGGGGCAAATGAGCAGTTCTTC. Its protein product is CASSIKTGQGANEQFF.